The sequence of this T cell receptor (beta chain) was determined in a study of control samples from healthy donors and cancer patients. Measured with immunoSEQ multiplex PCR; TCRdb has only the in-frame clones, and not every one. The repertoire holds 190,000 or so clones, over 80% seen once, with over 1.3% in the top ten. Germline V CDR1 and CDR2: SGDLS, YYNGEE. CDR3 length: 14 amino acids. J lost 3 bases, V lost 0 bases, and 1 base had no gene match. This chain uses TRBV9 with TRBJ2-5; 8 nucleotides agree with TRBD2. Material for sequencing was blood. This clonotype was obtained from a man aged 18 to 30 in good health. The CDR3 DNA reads TGTGCCAGCAGCGTAGTGCGGGGGGAAGAGACCCAGTACTTC. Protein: CASSVVRGEETQYF.